These 25 T cell receptor beta chains share one sample of origin, sequenced in a study of T cells after yellow fever vaccination. TCRdb re-called the 5' RACE reads through MiXCR, storing one row per CDR3 protein. This sample yields about 350,000 distinct CDR3 sequences, of which 4.1% are seen a single time; roughly 24% belongs to the top ten. The sequencing used PBMCs, collected 5 days after the yellow fever booster vaccination. These receptors were taken from a man younger than 35 who received the YFV17D yellow fever vaccine.

The rearrangement links TRBV7-9 to TRBJ1-2, with D uncertain. CDR1 is SEHNR, CDR2 FQNEAQ, per germline (reference sequence). V lost 2 bases to trimming and J lost 4 bases, with 5 bases between them. The CDR3 sequence is 12 residues long. The CDR3 here is CASSLQTYGYTF. CDR3 bases: TGTGCCAGCAGCTTACAAACCTATGGCTACACCTTC.

The chain has TRBV20-1 and TRBJ1-5; D gene unclear. Deletions cut 3 bases from V and 3 bases from J, with 15 bases between. Germline values: CDR1 DFQATT, CDR2 SNEGSKA (reference sequence). CDR3 length: 15 residues. CDR3 coding DNA: TGCAGTGCTAGGCACCCCGCCCAATTCAATCAGCCCCAGCATTTT. Translating it yields CSARHPAQFNQPQHF.

In its sample, this clonotype was seen many times. This chain joins TRBV7-9 and TRBJ2-7; no clear D. V was shortened by 5 bases and J by 4 bases, with 12 bases between the two germline ends. The CDR3 length is 13 residues. Germline loops: CDR1 SEHNR, CDR2 FQNEAQ (reference sequence). CDR3 residues: CASSLPVGYEQYV. The CDR3 region has the DNA TGTGCCAGCAGCCTCCCGGTTGGGTACGAGCAGTACGTC.

This chain joins TRBV4-2 and TRBJ1-3, with unresolved D. The V end was cut by 1 base, the J end by 4 bases, with 17 bases between. The germline V gene has CDR1 LGHNA and CDR2 YNFKEQ. The CDR3 has 17 amino acids. CDR3 protein: CASSQALPGEIGNTIYF. The CDR3 region has the DNA TGTGCCAGCAGCCAAGCGTTACCCGGAGAGATAGGAAACACCATATATTTT.

This clonotype was detected only a few times. CDR3 bases: TGTGCCAGCAGTGCACAGGGATCCGGCTACACCTTC. Translated: CASSAQGSGYTF. This rearrangement joins TRBV12-3 or TRBV12-4 to TRBJ1-2, with a tentative D call TRBD1 (6 bases). Trimming took 5 bases from V and 8 from J, leaving 12 bases between them. There are 12 residues in the CDR3.

The V call is TRBV3-1, the J call TRBJ1-3; D ambiguous. CDR1 LGHDT and CDR2 YNNKEL come from the germline V gene (reference sequence). Trimming stripped 5 bases from V and 7 bases from J, with 15 bases between. This CDR3 is built from 14 residues. CDR3 protein: CASSSSRGVNTIYF. The CDR3, as DNA: TGTGCCAGCAGCAGCTCCCGTGGGGTGAACACCATATATTTT.

This clonotype has just a few counts. The genes are TRBV12-3 or TRBV12-4 and TRBJ1-2; D unclear. There are 16 residues in the CDR3. V was clipped by 7 bases and J by 0 bases, with 18 bases between them. CDR3 protein: CASNTLGQASNYGYTF. CDR3 nucleotides: TGTGCCAGCAACACACTAGGGCAGGCCTCTAACTATGGCTACACCTTC.

The chain couples TRBV13 to TRBJ2-3; no firm D call. Germline lookup yields CDR1 PRHDT and CDR2 FYEKMQ (reference sequence). Trimming took off 5 bases at V and 4 bases at J, with 13 bases between the two ends. CDR3 size: 14 residues. CDR3 amino acids: CASSMWRFADTQYF. The CDR3 nucleotides are TGTGCCAGCAGCATGTGGCGTTTTGCAGATACGCAGTATTTT.

This rearrangement joins TRBV6-2 or TRBV6-3 to TRBJ2-3; D is ambiguous. CDR1 and CDR2 from the germline V gene are MNHEY and SVGEGT. The V end lost 0 bases, the J end lost 6 bases, and 16 bases lay between the germline ends. The CDR3 runs 16 residues. CDR3 sequence (DNA): TGTGCCAGCAGTTACTCGAAAAGGACCTTCGGGGATACGCAGTATTTT. This sequence encodes CASSYSKRTFGDTQYF.

The table lists this clonotype with many counts. This chain uses TRBV6-2 or TRBV6-3 with TRBJ1-1, with D perhaps TRBD1 (6 bases). The germline gives CDR1 MNHEY, CDR2 SVGEGT. V lost 4 bases to trimming and J lost 3 bases, with 9 bases between them. This CDR3 has 13 amino acids. The CDR3 DNA reads as TGTGCCAGCAGTTCCAGGGGTGACACTGAAGCTTTCTTT. The encoded protein is CASSSRGDTEAFF.

The chain has TRBV18 and TRBJ1-4, with 7 bases aligning to TRBD1. The V and J ends lost 5 bases and 8 bases, in that order; junction bases with no gene match: 11. Germline CDR1 reads KGHSH; CDR2 reads LQKENI. The CDR3 covers 15 residues. The chain's CDR3 is CASSARQGPEEKLFF. CDR3 coding DNA: TGTGCCAGCTCAGCCCGACAGGGACCGGAGGAAAAACTGTTTTTT.

This clonotype was observed a handful of times. J is TRBJ2-7 and V is TRBV3-1; the D is unclear. V shed 1 base and J shed 3 bases, with 10 bases lying between them. This CDR3 is 14 amino acids long. Germline CDR1 and CDR2: LGHDT and YNNKEL (reference sequence). Here the CDR3 reads CASSQAGSDYEQYF. In nucleotides, the CDR3 is TGTGCCAGCAGCCAAGCCGGATCTGACTACGAGCAGTACTTC.

The chain carries TRBV9 and TRBJ1-2, with D possibly being TRBD1 (6 bases). The CDR3 spans 16 residues. From germline, CDR1 is SGDLS and CDR2 YYNGEE. V gave up 0 bases and J gave up 5 bases, with 17 bases separating them. CDR3 region: CASSVVASGAVYGYTF. Here the CDR3 DNA reads TGTGCCAGCAGCGTAGTGGCCTCAGGGGCGGTTTATGGCTACACCTTC.

This clonotype was picked up a small number of times. This chain links TRBV28 with TRBJ2-7; D tentatively reads TRBD1 or TRBD2 (7 bases each). The ends were cut back, 5 bases at V and 2 bases at J, with 16 bases in the middle. Germline assignment: CDR1 MDHEN and CDR2 SYDVKM. The CDR3 has 15 residues. The CDR3 bases are TGTGCCAGCAGTCAACCAGGGGGGGGGACCTACGAGCAGTACGTC. The encoded protein is CASSQPGGGTYEQYV.

In this sample, this clonotype turned up many times. The chain has TRBV11-2 and TRBJ2-3, with a tentative D call TRBD2 (6 bases). Germline CDR1 is SGHAT and CDR2 is FQNNGV. The CDR3 covers 15 residues. V was cut by 4 bases and J by 1 base, with 12 bases left in between. CDR3 nucleotides: TGTGCCAGCAGCTCCGGCGGCGGGGGCACAGATACGCAGTATTTT. It codes for CASSSGGGGTDTQYF.

This clonotype was detected ten times or more. The rearrangement joins TRBV10-3 to TRBJ1-3; no definite D call. The CDR3 is 10 amino acids. Deletions cut 8 bases from V and 3 bases from J, with 2 bases between. Per germline, CDR1 ENHRY and CDR2 SYGVKD. CDR3 nucleotide sequence: TGTGCCATCGGTGGAAACACCATATATTTT. Its protein is CAIGGNTIYF.

This clonotype was seen a handful of times. The chain is built from TRBV9 and TRBJ1-5; 9 bases fit TRBD1. The CDR3 consists of 18 residues. The V gene end was trimmed by 3 bases and the J gene end by 7 bases; junction bases not matched to a gene: 17. Germline assignment: CDR1 SGDLS and CDR2 YYNGEE. The CDR3 protein is CASSAHPGTGIRRQPQHF. The DNA for the CDR3 is TGTGCCAGCAGCGCACACCCCGGGACAGGGATAAGGAGGCAGCCCCAGCATTTT.

V and J are TRBV5-1 and TRBJ1-2; maybe TRBD1 (5 bases). CDR3 length: 13 amino acids. V lost 4 bases, J lost 8 bases, and 15 bases lay in between. The V gene's germline CDR1 is SGHRS and CDR2 YFSETQ. CDR3 nucleotides: TGCGCCAGCAGCCTAGGGGACCCTCAAGGCTACACCTTC. The encoded protein is CASSLGDPQGYTF. Based on the CDR3 plus reference TRBV5-1 and TRBJ1-2, the full variable domain is KAGVTQTPRYLIKTRGQQVTLSCSPISGHRSVSWYQQTPGQGLQFLFEYFSETQRNKGNFPGRFSGRQFSNSRSEMNVSTLELGDSALYLCASSLGDPQGYTFGSGTRLTVV.

This sequence joins TRBV10-2 and TRBJ2-6; TRBD2 is a possible D gene (6 bases). Looked up from germline, CDR1 is WSHSY and CDR2 is SAAADI. The CDR3 sequence is 14 residues long. Between the trimmed V and J ends, which lost 7 bases and 0 bases, there was a span of 7 bases. Written as DNA, the CDR3 is TGCGCCAGCATGGGGGGCTCTGGGGCCAACGTCCTGACTTTC. It specifies CASMGGSGANVLTF.

This clonotype was counted a few times. The CDR3 coding sequence is TGTGCCAGCAGCCAAGGGTCCGGATGGCGAGATACGCAGTATTTT. Protein sequence: CASSQGSGWRDTQYF. The rearrangement joins TRBV7-8 to TRBJ2-3; no reliable D call. V was shortened by 5 bases and J by 5 bases, with 17 bases between the two germline ends. Per germline, CDR1 SGHVS and CDR2 FQNEAQ. This CDR3 is 15 amino acids long.

This chain connects TRBV12-3 or TRBV12-4 to TRBJ1-6; possible D gene TRBD1, 6 bases. The germline V and J ends were trimmed by 6 bases and 5 bases, with 17 bases remaining between them. CDR3 size: 16 residues. CDR3 coding DNA: TGTGCCAGCAGGCCTAATGTGGGGGGCAATAATTCACCCCTCCACTTT. Translating it yields CASRPNVGGNNSPLHF.

Ten or more counts support this clonotype. The J gene is TRBJ2-1, the V gene TRBV9, with TRBD2 as a possible D gene (5 bases). CDR3 size: 14 residues. V was trimmed by 4 bases and J by 1 base, leaving 9 bases between them. Germline values: CDR1 SGDLS, CDR2 YYNGEE. CDR3 region: CASSPGESYNEQFF. The CDR3 DNA reads TGTGCCAGCAGCCCCGGGGAGTCCTACAATGAGCAGTTCTTC.

This clonotype was detected only a few times. This sequence joins TRBV2 and TRBJ1-5, with D perhaps TRBD1 (6 bases). V shed 6 bases and J shed 0 bases, with 15 bases lying between them. Germline CDR1 SNHLY, CDR2 FYNNEI. The CDR3 has 16 residues. CDR3 DNA sequence: TGTGCCAGCAGCCCGTGGGGGCCTTATAGCAATCAGCCCCAGCATTTT. Translating it yields CASSPWGPYSNQPQHF. Looking up the rest from reference TRBV2 and TRBJ1-5 gives the full variable domain: EPEVTQTPSHQVTQMGQEVILRCVPISNHLYFYWYRQILGQKVEFLVSFYNNEISEKSEIFDDQFSVERPDGSNFTLKIRSTKLEDSAMYFCASSPWGPYSNQPQHFGDGTRLSIL.

This clonotype was detected ten times or more. This chain connects TRBV4-3 to TRBJ2-5; 9 nucleotides align to TRBD1. The CDR3 has 16 amino acids. Germline CDR1 reads LGHNA; CDR2 reads YSLEER. Trimming cost V 3 bases and J 5 bases; bases outside gene matches: 10. CDR3 sequence reads: CASSQNPGQGGETQYF. For the CDR3, the DNA is TGCGCCAGCAGCCAGAACCCGGGACAGGGAGGGGAGACCCAGTACTTC.

This clonotype was observed a few times. CDR3 DNA: TGTGCCAGCGGTCCGTTTCCCACCGGGGAGCTGTTTTTT. It specifies CASGPFPTGELFF. V usage is TRBV7-2 and J usage is TRBJ2-2, with D hard to call. The CDR3 runs to 13 residues. Germline values: CDR1 SGHTA, CDR2 FQGNSA. The V end was cut by 8 bases, the J end by 4 bases, with 11 bases between.